Each of the 21 T cell receptor beta chains below was sequenced from the same sample in a study of blood T cell repertoires in COVID-19. The method was immunoSEQ multiplex PCR; TCRdb's version includes in-frame clones alone and lacks a portion of them. The repertoire holds tens of thousands of clones, approximately 88% seen once, with roughly 3.5% in the top ten. The source material was peripheral blood. The receptors here all came from a human donor in a cohort sampled during active COVID-19.

This sequence joins TRBV24-1 and TRBJ2-1; 12 positions agree with TRBD2. Germline values: CDR1 KGHDR, CDR2 SFDVKD. The CDR3 contains 15 residues. The junction had 4 bases not matched to a gene; V was cut back by 4 bases and J by 7 bases. CDR3 sequence: CATSDRLAGVNEQFF. CDR3 bases: TGTGCCACCAGTGACAGACTAGCGGGAGTTAATGAGCAGTTCTTC.

CDR3 protein: CASSRGGPEAFF. The CDR3 DNA sequence: TGTGCCAGCAGTCGGGGGGGGCCTGAAGCTTTCTTT. This chain connects TRBV2 to TRBJ1-1; D perhaps matches TRBD1 (6 bases). The V end lost 5 bases, the J end lost 6 bases, and 10 bases lay between the germline ends. The CDR3 has 12 amino acids. Looked up from germline, CDR1 is SNHLY and CDR2 is FYNNEI.

The chain is built from TRBV3-1 (or the pseudogene TRBV3-2) and TRBJ2-2; D is uncertain. Per germline, CDR1 LGHDT and CDR2 YNNKEL (reference sequence). The CDR3 has 17 amino acids. Between the trimmed V and J ends, which lost 5 bases and 5 bases, there was a span of 21 bases. CDR3 sequence reads: CASSMSSPSGLTGELFF. In nucleotides, the CDR3 is TGTGCCAGCAGCATGTCAAGTCCCTCAGGCTTGACCGGGGAGCTGTTTTTT.

J is TRBJ1-1 and V is TRBV5-8, with 7 bases lining up with TRBD1. CDR3 length: 12 residues. Germline V lookup: CDR1 SGHTS, CDR2 YDEGEE. After removal of 1 base from V and 11 bases from J, the junction contained 5 bases not matched to a gene. CDR3 loop: CASSLIRGQAFF. CDR3 coding DNA: TGTGCCAGCAGCTTGATTCGGGGACAGGCTTTCTTT.

The chain uses TRBV7-9 and TRBJ2-7; 8 bases match TRBD2. The CDR3 spans 15 residues. Germline CDR1 SEHNR, CDR2 FQNEAQ (reference sequence). V trimming: 5 bases; J trimming: 2 bases; junction bases outside the gene matches: 8. The CDR3 bases are TGTGCCAGCAGCCACGGGGTTAGCGGGACCTACGAGCAGTACTTC. Its protein is CASSHGVSGTYEQYF.

The chain employs TRBV6-5 and TRBJ1-4; D may be TRBD1 (5 bases). Germline V gives CDR1 MNHEY, CDR2 SVGAGI. The CDR3 runs 16 residues. Trimming took 2 bases from V and 4 from J, leaving 14 bases between them. The CDR3 DNA reads as TGTGCCAGCAGTTACGGAAGGGGCGCCGGTAATGAAAAACTGTTTTTT. Translated, it gives CASSYGRGAGNEKLFF.

The chain employs TRBV4-2 and TRBJ2-5; 14 bases map to TRBD2. The V gene's germline CDR1 is LGHNA and CDR2 YNFKEQ. This CDR3 region has 17 residues. J was trimmed by 4 bases and V by 2 bases; bases with no gene match: 6. CDR3 protein: CASSQYGTSGSGETQYF. In nucleotides, the CDR3 is TGTGCCAGCAGCCAATATGGGACTAGCGGGAGTGGAGAGACCCAGTACTTC.

This chain joins TRBV9 and TRBJ2-1; 7 bases map to TRBD2. Germline-derived CDR1 and CDR2 are SGDLS and YYNGEE. V lost 2 bases to trimming and J lost 3 bases; unmatched junction nucleotides: 5. The CDR3 extends over 15 amino acids. This chain's CDR3 is CASSVEGGLYNEQFF. Here the CDR3 DNA reads TGTGCCAGCAGCGTGGAGGGAGGGCTCTACAATGAGCAGTTCTTC.

The chain carries TRBV4-2 and TRBJ2-5, with TRBD2 matching over 9 bases. Germline trimming cut 0 bases from V and 7 bases from J; bases unmatched to any gene: 12. CDR1 and CDR2 from the germline V gene are LGHNA and YNFKEQ. This CDR3 contains 17 residues. The CDR3 region is CASSQELSQRGVGTQYF. CDR3 nucleotide sequence: TGTGCCAGCAGCCAAGAATTATCGCAGCGGGGGGTCGGGACCCAGTACTTC.

This clone was detected a few times. The chain has TRBV3-1 (or the pseudogene TRBV3-2) and TRBJ1-6, with 9 bases matching TRBD1. Germline V CDR1 and CDR2: LGHDT, YNNKEL (reference sequence). Trimming removed 6 bases from V and 9 bases from J; junction bases left unmatched: 6. CDR3 length equals 14 residues. This CDR3 reads CASRRQGESSPLHF. CDR3 nucleotides: TGTGCCAGCAGACGACAGGGGGAGAGTTCACCCCTCCACTTT.

The chain couples TRBV12-3 or TRBV12-4 to TRBJ1-2, with 7 nucleotides matching TRBD1. This CDR3 has 13 amino acids. Trimming cost V 6 bases and J 5 bases; bases outside gene matches: 6. CDR3 region: CASSLDRTYGYTF. CDR3 bases: TGTGCCAGCAGCCTGGACAGGACTTATGGCTACACCTTC.

This rearrangement joins TRBV6-5 to TRBJ2-7; weak D call: TRBD1 (5 bases). Germline CDR1 reads MNHEY; CDR2 reads SVGAGI. V lost 6 bases, J lost 4 bases, and 13 bases lay in between. CDR3 length: 13 amino acids. DNA of the CDR3: TGTGCCAGCAGGGGGCGAAATCAATACGAGCAGTACTTC. It translates to CASRGRNQYEQYF.

The chain couples TRBV10-3 to TRBJ2-5, with a weak D call TRBD2 (7 bases). The CDR3 runs to 13 residues. Germline assignment: CDR1 ENHRY and CDR2 SYGVKD. V dropped 6 bases and J dropped 5 bases, with 13 bases sitting between them. DNA for the CDR3: TGTGCCATCAGCTTCAAGGGGGGGGAGACCCAGTACTTC. Translated, it gives CAISFKGGETQYF.

V is TRBV5-6 and J is TRBJ1-3, with D unresolved. There are 14 residues in the CDR3. V was cut by 1 base and J by 3 bases, with 8 bases left in between. Germline V gives CDR1 SGHDT, CDR2 YYEEEE. CDR3 region: CASSLSVFGNTIYF. Written as DNA, the CDR3 is TGTGCCAGCAGCTTGTCTGTCTTTGGAAACACCATATATTTT.

The J gene is TRBJ1-1, the V gene TRBV5-1; D is undetermined. CDR3 size: 14 residues. Germline V gene lookup returns CDR1 SGHRS and CDR2 YFSETQ. V lost 2 bases and J 1 base, leaving 9 bases between the germline ends. Here the CDR3 reads CASSFREPNTEAFF. CDR3 in DNA: TGCGCCAGCAGCTTCCGGGAGCCGAACACTGAAGCTTTCTTT.

V and J are TRBV6-7 and TRBJ2-3; maybe TRBD1 (6 bases). TRBV6-7 is labeled an ORF, and its function is uncertain. The CDR3 extends over 18 amino acids. The germline V and J ends were trimmed by 7 bases and 2 bases, with 25 bases remaining between them. The CDR3 bases are TGTGCCAGCACCCCCACGCCGGGACATAGAACCTTCACAGATACGCAGTATTTT. Its protein is CASTPTPGHRTFTDTQYF.

V is TRBV4-1 and J is TRBJ1-6; possible D gene TRBD1, 5 bases. The CDR3 runs 15 residues. Between the trimmed V and J ends, which lost 0 bases and 7 bases, there was a span of 10 bases. Per the germline V gene, CDR1 is MGHRA and CDR2 is YSYEKL. CDR3 protein: CASSQEGAHNSPLHF. Written as DNA, the CDR3 is TGCGCCAGCAGCCAAGAAGGGGCCCACAATTCACCCCTCCACTTT.

This clone was observed a single time. The rearrangement uses TRBV6-5 and TRBJ1-2; perhaps TRBD1 as D (5 bases). V was shortened by 2 bases and J by 5 bases, with 15 bases between the two germline ends. The germline gives CDR1 MNHEY, CDR2 SVGAGI. CDR3 size: 15 residues. This CDR3 is CASSYDDTGVYGYTF. CDR3 DNA: TGTGCCAGCAGTTACGACGATACAGGAGTATATGGCTACACCTTC.

The chain employs TRBV5-1 and TRBJ2-3, with TRBD2 matching 9 bases. The CDR3 covers 16 residues. The germline V gene has CDR1 SGHRS and CDR2 YFSETQ. V lost 4 bases, J lost 1 base, and 7 bases stayed unmatched. This CDR3 reads CASSNIAGARTDTQYF. CDR3 nucleotide sequence: TGCGCCAGCAGCAACATAGCGGGAGCTCGCACAGATACGCAGTATTTT.

The V gene is TRBV30, the J gene TRBJ2-3; 9 bases are a match to TRBD1. The germline CDR1 and CDR2 sequences are GTSNPN and SVGIG (reference sequence). V shed 2 bases and J 6 bases; nucleotides not matched to a gene: 15. The CDR3 length is 17 residues. The CDR3 DNA follows: TGTGCCTGGAGTAACCTAGGCGGGACAGGGTTTTTGGATACGCAGTATTTT. Amino acids: CAWSNLGGTGFLDTQYF.

J is TRBJ1-1 and V is TRBV6-1, with D perhaps matching TRBD1 (5 bases). The CDR3 has 14 residues. V was cut by 1 base and J by 3 bases, with 9 bases left in between. Germline CDR1 is MNHNS and CDR2 is SASEGT. The CDR3 nucleotides are TGTGCCAGCAGTGAAGTGGGCAGGGACACTGAAGCTTTCTTT. Translating it yields CASSEVGRDTEAFF.